These T cell receptor beta chains were read from a single sample in a study of T cells in localized non-small cell lung cancer. The assay was immunoSEQ multiplex PCR, and TCRdb's table has in-frame clones only and misses some. The sample records 15,000 to 20,000 clones, about 80% being singletons. The specimen was peripheral blood, collected before any cancer treatment. The receptors originated from a male donor aged 60 or over with stage I lung adenocarcinoma. CDR3s include the opening cysteine and the closing phenylalanine or tryptophan. The order of the fields is J gene, V gene, CDR3 length, CDR3 protein.

J gene: TRBJ2-1; V gene: TRBV2; CDR3 length: 11; CDR3 protein: CASRIVVEQFF
J gene: TRBJ2-7; V gene: TRBV10-2; CDR3 length: 11; CDR3 protein: CASSEGSEQYF
J gene: TRBJ2-1; V gene: TRBV29-1; CDR3 length: 17; CDR3 protein: CSVELAGVYSSYNEQFF
J gene: TRBJ1-2; V gene: TRBV18; CDR3 length: 12; CDR3 protein: CASSSTGDGYTF
J gene: TRBJ2-3; V gene: TRBV4-1; CDR3 length: 17; CDR3 protein: CASSQDPVGASTDTQYF
J gene: TRBJ2-1; V gene: TRBV5-1; CDR3 length: 15; CDR3 protein: CASSLNPTSYNEQFF
J gene: TRBJ2-1; V gene: TRBV28; CDR3 length: 15; CDR3 protein: CASSPLAGGLNEQFF
J gene: TRBJ2-2; V gene: TRBV7-2; CDR3 length: 15; CDR3 protein: CASSLGLANTGELFF
J gene: TRBJ1-2; V gene: TRBV19; CDR3 length: 14; CDR3 protein: CASRGDRANYGYTF
J gene: TRBJ1-2; V gene: TRBV28; CDR3 length: 17; CDR3 protein: CASSLLGTEYYNYGYTF
J gene: TRBJ1-1; V gene: TRBV6-9; CDR3 length: 14; CDR3 protein: CASSPTDRSTEAFF
J gene: TRBJ1-6; V gene: TRBV19; CDR3 length: 16; CDR3 protein: CASSIQFRSGSSPLHF
J gene: TRBJ2-7; V gene: TRBV28; CDR3 length: 12; CDR3 protein: CASRRANYEQYF
J gene: TRBJ2-3; V gene: TRBV2; CDR3 length: 15; CDR3 protein: CASRDQRRSTDTQYF
J gene: TRBJ1-2; V gene: TRBV5-1; CDR3 length: 15; CDR3 protein: CASSPSPRDSYGYTF
J gene: TRBJ2-2; V gene: TRBV18; CDR3 length: 16; CDR3 protein: CASSPPRQGDTGELFF
J gene: TRBJ1-2; V gene: TRBV4-1; CDR3 length: 15; CDR3 protein: CASSQRAVANYGYTF
J gene: TRBJ2-7; V gene: TRBV14; CDR3 length: 18; CDR3 protein: CASSQDGGRLAGVYEQYF